This TCR beta chain comes out of a study of blood T cell repertoires in COVID-19. Study-level background: Samples of COVID-19 (acute and convalescent) were obtained from the United States, Italy and Spain.

In germline, CDR1 is LGHNA, CDR2 YNFKEQ. This CDR3 contains 16 residues. V lost 1 base and J lost 5; bases outside the gene matches: 7. The authors' processing: The assay estimated nucleated cells by amplifying reference gene primers. Generated by immunoSEQ multiplex PCR, the TCRdb table keeps only in-frame clones and is missing some. V and J calls plus clone size are reproduced from that table; the DNA served to infer D and trimming. The repertoire includes more than 200,000 clones, around four fifths of them detected once, and about 27% sits in the top ten. This clone was recorded a few times. The source is a man between 40 and 49 years old with acute or convalescent COVID-19. Specimen: peripheral blood. The chain combines TRBV4-2 with TRBJ2-2; 7 positions agree with TRBD1. The CDR3 sequence is CASSQADRVVTGELFF. For the CDR3, the DNA is TGTGCCAGCAGCCAAGCCGACAGGGTAGTAACCGGGGAGCTGTTTTTT.